The 28 T cell receptor beta chains presented below share a single source sample, sequenced in a study of CD8+CD57+ T cells in acquired aplastic anemia. Genomic DNA templated the TCR beta VDJ and CDR3 profiling. TCRdb ran MiXCR on the reads and lists one entry per CDR3 protein. The table records 260,000 or so distinct CDR3 sequences, 82% of them present only once. Previously, flow cytometry had revealed CD8+CD57+ cell expansion in the patients chosen for sequencing. The sequencing sample was made of sorted CD4+, CD8+, or CD8+CD57+ T cells (not recorded which) from PBMCs. The receptors stem from a human donor with aplastic anemia.

With regard to this clonotype: Likely a read error: the CDR3 ends without its conserved phenylalanine or tryptophan. No DNA is shown, since the ends of the CDR3 on it are uncertain; the CDR3 is the one TCRdb lists. V is TRBV9 and J is TRBJ2-3; TRBD1, the D gene given by the table, was not confirmed from the DNA. Per the germline V gene, CDR1 is SGDLS and CDR2 is YYNGEE. The CDR3 length is 13 residues, termini included. The CDR3 reads CASSDDSADYNSL.

The chain uses TRBV7-2 and TRBJ1-5; 8 bases match TRBD1. Germline trimming cut 1 base from V and 6 bases from J; bases unmatched to any gene: 5. Per the germline V gene, CDR1 is SGHTA and CDR2 is FQGNSA. The CDR3 spans 15 residues. The CDR3 reads CASSLGGQGSQPQHF. Here the CDR3 DNA reads TGTGCCAGCAGCTTAGGTGGACAGGGTAGTCAGCCCCAGCATTTT.

A remark on this clonotype: One end of the junction fails to match germline, which may point to a read error. The V gene is TRBV5-5, the J gene TRBJ1-2; no definite D call. This CDR3 is 13 amino acids long. Germline V gives CDR1 SGHKS, CDR2 YYEKEE (reference sequence). In DNA, the CDR3 is TGCGCCAGCAGCCAACCGACCGCAGGTGGCTACACCTTC. Amino acid sequence: CASSQPTAGGYTF.

This chain links TRBV9 with TRBJ1-1; D gene ambiguous. The CDR3 is 15 amino acids. Trimming took off 0 bases at V and 1 base at J, with 10 bases between the two ends. Looked up from germline, CDR1 is SGDLS and CDR2 is YYNGEE. CDR3 nucleotides: TGTGCCAGCAGCGTAGGGTCCCAGGCGAACACTGAAGCTTTCTTT. It is translated as CASSVGSQANTEAFF.

About this clonotype: It is likely a read error, because the conserved phenylalanine at the end of the CDR3 is missing. The limits of the CDR3 on the DNA are not certain, so only TCRdb's listed CDR3 is given. The chain uses TRBV7-8 and TRBJ2-3; the table's D call TRBD1 went unverified against the DNA. Germline V gives CDR1 SGHVS, CDR2 FQNEAQ. The CDR3 spans 13 residues, counting both ends. The CDR3 protein is CASGFGGTDETQY.

The rearrangement joins TRBV7-2 to TRBJ1-1; no clear D gene. V dropped 3 bases and J dropped 14 bases, with 25 bases sitting between them. The CDR3 contains 15 residues. Per the germline V gene, CDR1 is SGHTA and CDR2 is FQGNSA. CDR3 nucleotide sequence: TGTGCCAGCAGCTTGACACGGACCGCCAACTCTGACTACTTCTTT. This sequence encodes CASSLTRTANSDYFF. The entire variable domain, with the rest obtained from reference TRBV7-2 and TRBJ1-1, is as follows: GAGVSQSPSNKVTEKGKDVELRCDPISGHTALYWYRQSLGQGLEFLIYFQGNSAPDKSGLPSDRFSAERTGGSVSTLTIQRTQQEDSAVYLCASSLTRTANSDYFFGQGTRLTVV.

The chain has TRBV20-1 and TRBJ2-7, with D perhaps given as TRBD1 or TRBD2 (6 bases each). This CDR3 region has 14 residues. Deletions cut 2 bases from V and 3 bases from J, with 14 bases between. Germline-derived CDR1 and CDR2 are DFQATT and SNEGSKA (reference sequence). The CDR3 DNA reads as TGCAGTGCTAGAACCCCCGGGGGCGACTACGAGCAGTACTTC. As protein: CSARTPGGDYEQYF.

V gene TRBV6-1 combines with J gene TRBJ2-7; 10 nucleotides match TRBD2. The length of the CDR3 is 16 residues. V was clipped by 5 bases and J by 1 base; unmatched bases: 8. Germline V gene data show CDR1 as MNHNS and CDR2 as SASEGT. The CDR3 DNA follows: TGTGCCAGCAGTTACTCTAGCGGGGGCGAATCCTACGAGCAGTACTTC. This gives the protein CASSYSSGGESYEQYF.

The chain links TRBV29-1 to TRBJ1-2; D perhaps matches TRBD1 (5 bases). The CDR3 runs 14 residues. Germline V gives CDR1 SQVTM, CDR2 ANQGSEA. V was clipped by 2 bases and J by 8 bases, with 18 bases between them. In DNA form, the CDR3 reads TGCAGCGTTGAATTGAGGGGACCCGATAGGGGCTACACCTTC. Residues: CSVELRGPDRGYTF.

The rearrangement links TRBV6-4 to TRBJ1-1; tentative D call: TRBD1 (6 bases). This CDR3 comprises 13 residues. V was cut by 3 bases and J by 8 bases, with 13 bases left in between. CDR1 is MRHNA and CDR2 is SNTAGT in the germline V gene. CDR3 nucleotide sequence: TGTGCCAGCAGTGAGGGGCAGGGGCTCGAAGCTTTCTTT. Translation gives CASSEGQGLEAFF.

With regard to this clonotype: The conserved closing phenylalanine or tryptophan is absent in this CDR3, likely reflecting a read error. This chain links TRBV2 with TRBJ1-5; D possibly corresponds to TRBD1 (6 bases). Deletions cut 4 bases from V and 13 bases from J, with 26 bases between. The length of the CDR3 is 16 residues. CDR1 and CDR2 (germline): SNHLY, FYNNEI. The CDR3 is CASSVDDGGYYEQQHC. The CDR3 region has the DNA TGTGCCAGCAGTGTAGATGACGGGGGCTACTATGAGCAGCAGCATTGT.

Regarding this clonotype: The junction departs from the called germline gene at one end, perhaps through a read error. DNA for the CDR3: TGCGCCAGCAGCCATACAGACTATCCCCTGCAGCATTTT. The encoded protein is CASSHTDYPLQHF. The chain is built from TRBV9 and TRBJ1-5, with D uncertain. CDR1 is SGDLS, CDR2 YYNGEE, per germline. The CDR3 consists of 13 residues.

The chain is built from TRBV6-1 and TRBJ2-5; no definite D call. There are 11 residues in the CDR3. V was shortened by 8 bases and J by 5 bases, with 9 bases between the two germline ends. Germline lookup yields CDR1 MNHNS and CDR2 SASEGT. CDR3 amino acids: CASEIGETQYF. The DNA for the CDR3 is TGTGCCAGCGAAATCGGGGAGACCCAGTACTTC.

The chain uses TRBV9 and TRBJ2-3; possible D gene TRBD2, 7 bases. Germline CDR1 reads SGDLS; CDR2 reads YYNGEE. The CDR3 sequence is 14 residues long. Trimming removed 0 bases at V and 15 bases at J, with 20 bases between. CDR3 in amino acids: CASSVAGGPKDGYF. The CDR3 DNA sequence: TGTGCCAGCAGCGTAGCGGGGGGCCCGAAGGATGGCTATTTT.

A word on this clonotype: One junction end disagrees with the germline gene, perhaps due to a read error. The CDR3 loop is CATGDGGIATAFF. CDR3 in DNA: TGTGCCACCGGGGATGGGGGGATAGCTACAGCGTTCTTT. This chain links TRBV24-1 with TRBJ2-3; D possibly corresponds to TRBD2 (6 bases). CDR3 size: 13 residues. Germline-derived CDR1 and CDR2 are KGHDR and SFDVKD.

The rearrangement links TRBV20-1 to TRBJ2-5, with D possibly being TRBD1 (6 bases). The CDR3 has 12 residues. V was clipped by 6 bases and J by 12 bases, with 20 bases between them. Per the germline V gene, CDR1 is DFQATT and CDR2 is SNEGSKA (reference sequence). CDR3 sequence: CSASRWGRKKYF. The CDR3 DNA reads TGCAGTGCCAGTCGCTGGGGGCGCAAGAAGTACTTC.

The chain links TRBV7-9 to TRBJ2-3, with 8 bases identical to TRBD2. This CDR3 region has 14 residues. Germline CDR1 and CDR2: SEHNR and FQNEAQ (reference sequence). The J segment lost 11 bases and the V segment lost 3 bases, leaving 10 bases of the junction unmatched. CDR3: CASSFAGGPGRQYF. CDR3 nucleotides: TGTGCCAGCAGCTTTGCGGGAGGCCCGGGTAGGCAGTATTTT.

Remarks on this clonotype: This CDR3 is missing its conserved last phenylalanine or tryptophan, likely due to a read error. No DNA is shown, since the ends of the CDR3 on it are uncertain; the CDR3 is the one TCRdb lists. The V call is TRBV9, the J call TRBJ2-3; the table assigns TRBD2, which was not confirmed against the DNA. Termini included, the CDR3 measures 13 amino acids. CDR1 SGDLS and CDR2 YYNGEE come from the germline V gene. The CDR3 spells CASSGGAGNTGEL.

A note on this clonotype: Compared with germline, one end of the junction differs, possibly owing to a read error. The chain combines TRBV7-9 with TRBJ1-1, with unresolved D. This CDR3 has 15 amino acids. Germline CDR1 SEHNR, CDR2 FQNEAQ (reference sequence). The CDR3 is CASSLELTTKAEDFF. The CDR3 DNA follows: TGTGCCAGCAGCTTAGAACTGACAACGAAGGCTGAAGATTTCTTT.

Points on this clonotype: One junction end does not reproduce the germline sequence, and a read error may be involved. J is TRBJ2-7 and V is TRBV7-2; D may be TRBD1 or TRBD2 (7 bases each). From germline, CDR1 is SGHTA and CDR2 FQGNSA. The CDR3 spans 14 residues. DNA of the CDR3: TGTGCCAGCAGCTTAGGGGAGGGGGCGTGCGTCGAGCACTTC. Translated: CASSLGEGACVEHF.

Concerning this clonotype: One end of the junction varies from germline; a read error may be responsible. The chain combines TRBV7-8 with TRBJ2-3; D ambiguous. Germline V CDR1 and CDR2: SGHVS, FQNEAQ. The CDR3 runs 14 residues. This CDR3 is CASRKATGQETQYF. The CDR3 DNA sequence: TGTGCCAGCAGGAAAGCGACGGGTCAAGAGACGCAGTACTTT. Using reference TRBV7-8 and TRBJ2-3 for the parts outside the CDR3, the full variable domain is GAGVSQSPRYKVAKRGQDVALRCDPISGHVSLFWYQQALGQGPEFLTYFQNEAQLDKSGLPSDRFFAERPEGSVSTLKIQRTQQEDSAVYLCASRKATGQETQYFGPGTRLTVL.

This rearrangement joins TRBV5-6 to TRBJ2-7; D might be TRBD1 or TRBD2, each matching 6 bases. Per germline, CDR1 SGHDT and CDR2 YYEEEE. Trimming stripped 0 bases from V and 5 bases from J, with 15 bases between. This CDR3 comprises 15 residues. CDR3 residues: CASSLVEGGENEQYF. Written as DNA, the CDR3 is TGTGCCAGCAGCTTGGTGGAGGGGGGAGAGAACGAGCAGTACTTC.

As regards this clonotype: This CDR3 is missing its conserved last phenylalanine or tryptophan, likely due to a read error. The DNA is left out, because the CDR3 cannot be placed on it with certainty; the CDR3 is given as TCRdb lists it. J is TRBJ2-3 and V is TRBV9; the table names TRBD1, a call not compared with the DNA. From germline, CDR1 is SGDLS and CDR2 YYNGEE. The CDR3 is 13 amino acids in total, end residues counted. The CDR3: CASSEGVSKTQPL.

This clonotype appeared a single time. The gene calls are TRBV7-9 and TRBJ2-3, with D hard to call. CDR1 SEHNR and CDR2 FQNEAQ come from the germline V gene (reference sequence). The germline V and J ends were trimmed by 2 bases and 6 bases, with 12 bases remaining between them. This CDR3 region has 14 residues. CDR3 DNA: TGTGCCAGCAGCTTACCGAGAAGTCCCGATACGCAGTATTTT. Translating gives CASSLPRSPDTQYF.

The chain recombines TRBV7-2 with TRBJ2-1, with D hard to call. This CDR3 is built from 16 residues. CDR1 and CDR2 from the germline V gene are SGHTA and FQGNSA. V was pared by 2 bases and J by 13 bases, with 24 bases between. The DNA for the CDR3 is TGTGCCAGCAGCTTACAAGGACCCAAGTCACCCCTCGACCAGTTCTTC. The encoded protein is CASSLQGPKSPLDQFF.

This clonotype was seen more than once but under ten times. The chain recombines TRBV2 with TRBJ2-7; 7 nucleotides align to TRBD1. Germline V gives CDR1 SNHLY, CDR2 FYNNEI. CDR3 length: 15 residues. The trim removed 6 bases at V and 0 bases at J, leaving 8 bases unmatched. The chain's CDR3 is CASRRSGTASYEQYF. CDR3 coding DNA: TGTGCCAGCAGACGATCCGGGACAGCCTCCTACGAGCAGTACTTC.

The CDR3 reads CATSRDRGQETQYF. CDR3 sequence (DNA): TGTGCCACCAGCAGGGACAGGGGGCAAGAGACCCAGTACTTC. This chain connects TRBV15 to TRBJ2-5; 10 positions match TRBD1. This CDR3 region has 14 residues. Trimming took 3 bases from V and 2 from J; bases not matched to a gene: 0. Germline values: CDR1 LNHNV, CDR2 YYDKDF (reference sequence). The variable domain in full, completed from reference TRBV15 and TRBJ2-5, reads DAMVIQNPRYQVTQFGKPVTLSCSQTLNHNVMYWYQQKSSQAPKLLFHYYDKDFNNEADTPDNFQSRRPNTSFCFLDIRSPGLGDTAMYLCATSRDRGQETQYFGPGTRLLVL.

The chain is built from TRBV24-1 and TRBJ2-3; TRBD2 might be the D (6 bases). This CDR3 spans 12 amino acids. V gave up 5 bases and J gave up 6 bases, with 8 bases separating them. Germline V gene data show CDR1 as KGHDR and CDR2 as SFDVKD. The CDR3 loop is CATSGGVDTQYF. CDR3 nucleotide sequence: TGTGCCACCAGTGGCGGGGTGGATACGCAGTATTTT.